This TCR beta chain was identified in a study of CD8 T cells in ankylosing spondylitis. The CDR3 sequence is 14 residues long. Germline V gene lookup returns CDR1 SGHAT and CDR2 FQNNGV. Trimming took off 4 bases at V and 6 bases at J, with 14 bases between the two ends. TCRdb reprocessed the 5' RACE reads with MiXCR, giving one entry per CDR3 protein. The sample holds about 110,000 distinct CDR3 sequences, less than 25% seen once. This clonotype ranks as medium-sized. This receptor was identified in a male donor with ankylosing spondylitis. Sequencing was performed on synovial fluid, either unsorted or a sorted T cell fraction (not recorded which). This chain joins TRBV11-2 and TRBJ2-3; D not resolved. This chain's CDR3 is CASSSNPIGDTQYF. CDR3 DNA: TGTGCCAGCAGCTCTAACCCCATAGGGGATACGCAGTATTTT. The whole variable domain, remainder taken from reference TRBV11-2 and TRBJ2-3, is EAGVAQSPRYKIIEKRQSVAFWCNPISGHATLYWYQQILGQGPKLLIQFQNNGVVDDSQLPKDRFSAERLKGVDSTLKIQPAKLEDSAVYLCASSSNPIGDTQYFGPGTRLTVL.